A selection of T cell receptor beta chains follows, all from one sample in a study of tumor and adjacent non-tumor tissue in lung cancer. Each CDR3 protein gets one entry after TCRdb re-called the multiplex PCR reads with MiXCR. The repertoire has some 99,000 distinct CDR3 sequences, 60% to 70% of them found once; the top ten carry 19%. Sequencing was carried out using distant non-tumor lung tissue. Every receptor here comes from a man aged 55 to 70 with non-small cell lung cancer. The CDR3 runs from the conserved cysteine through the conserved F or W. The order of the fields is clone size, J gene, V gene, D gene, CDR3 protein, CDR3 DNA. The D gene is left open where the match is weak. Only some rows state a clone size, as once, few, many or a class for expanded clones.

>.|TRBJ2-7|TRBV30|.
CAWSEGLAVDHEQYF
TGTGCCTGGAGCGAAGGACTGGCGGTAGACCACGAGCAGTACTTC
>once|TRBJ2-5|TRBV12-3/TRBV12-4|TRBD1
CTSSLRQGEETQYF
TGTACCAGTAGTTTGCGGCAGGGGGAAGAGACCCAGTACTTC
>medium-sized|TRBJ2-1|TRBV11-3|.
CASSGGPMNEQFF
TGTGCCAGCAGCGGGGGGCCGATGAATGAGCAGTTCTTC
>once|TRBJ2-5|TRBV11-3|.
CANSYETEGETQYF
TGTGCCAACAGCTACGAGACAGAAGGAGAGACCCAGTACTTC
>.|TRBJ1-4|TRBV5-1|.
CASSFSPVQPNEKLFF
TGCGCCAGCAGCTTTAGTCCTGTACAGCCTAATGAAAAACTGTTTTTT
>.|TRBJ2-5|TRBV20-1|.
CSARDPWGGLETQYF
TGTAGTGCTAGAGATCCTTGGGGGGGGCTGGAGACCCAGTACTTC
>few|TRBJ1-5|TRBV19|.
CASSIRDGNSNQPHHF
TGTGCCAGTAGTATTAGGGACGGAAATAGCAATCAGCCCCACCATTTT
>.|TRBJ1-1|TRBV6-5|.
CASRRGTGINTEAFF
TGTGCCAGCAGACGAGGAACAGGGATTAACACTGAAGCTTTCTTT
>.|TRBJ1-1|TRBV2|TRBD1
CASREGQGALNTEAFF
TGTGCCAGCAGAGAAGGACAGGGGGCATTGAACACTGAAGCTTTCTTT
>.|TRBJ1-3|TRBV4-1|.
CASRQPSEIGNTIYF
TGCGCCAGTCGCCAACCCTCAGAAATTGGAAACACCATATATTTT
>.|TRBJ2-3|TRBV6-6|.
CASRPYRDTVSIHTQYF
TGTGCCAGCAGGCCATATCGGGACACTGTGAGCATACATACGCAGTATTTT
>many|TRBJ1-6|TRBV13|.
CASSSRLQGINSPLHF
TGTGCCAGCAGCTCCCGATTACAGGGAATTAATTCACCCCTCCACTTT
>few|TRBJ1-3|TRBV5-1|.
CASSLRPHAGNTIYF
TGCGCCAGCAGCTTGAGGCCCCATGCTGGAAACACCATATATTTT
>.|TRBJ2-3|TRBV11-2|TRBD1
CACSQGTGTSDTQYF
TGTGCCTGCAGCCAGGGGACAGGTACATCAGATACGCAGTATTTT
>many|TRBJ1-1|TRBV5-5|.
CASSFRDRFEAFF
TGTGCCAGCAGCTTTAGAGACAGGTTCGAAGCTTTCTTT
>many|TRBJ1-2|TRBV4-1|TRBD1
CASSQAPTGAYGYTF
TGCGCCAGCAGCCAAGCTCCAACAGGGGCTTATGGCTACACCTTC